Only one count was recorded for the clone carrying this T cell receptor (beta chain). Its antigen is still unknown. The data were taken from a study of blood T cells in healthy people across ages. A second PCR of about 7 to 12 cycles used a sample-barcoded 5' primer and a J-beta primer mix. TCRdb ran MiXCR on the 5' RACE reads and lists one entry per CDR3 protein. This table has 1.6 million or so distinct CDR3 sequences, roughly 32% appearing once. The germline V gene has CDR1 MDHEN and CDR2 SYDVKM. The CDR3 contains 18 residues. The trim removed 5 bases at V and 4 bases at J, leaving 17 bases unmatched. Researchers collected 9 to 10 milliliters of peripheral blood from every single donor. General study results and limits: There was no known CMV status for donors, so expanded clonotype changes were possibly confounded. It was held that diversity estimates obtained from one million T cells represented underestimates.

Sample: blood. The origin of this receptor is a woman aged 30 to 39 in good health. The chain has TRBV28 and TRBJ2-7; 10 nucleotides align to TRBD1. The CDR3 coding sequence is TGTGCCAGCAGTCACCGGGACAGGGGACGAACCTTCTTTTACGAGCAGTACTTC. Its translation is CASSHRDRGRTFFYEQYF.